What follows is one T cell receptor beta chain and its context. Its antigen remains unknown. The table came from immunoSEQ multiplex PCR; TCRdb's copy has only in-frame clones and leaves some out. The sample consists of over 65,000 clones, roughly four fifths of them appearing once. This entry is derived from a study of OX40 agonist ivuxolimab in advanced cancers. Study-wide background: Three patients, one with hepatocellular carcinoma and two with cutaneous melanoma, achieved partial responses.

Germline V lookup: CDR1 SGHTA, CDR2 FQGTGA. Trimming took off 5 bases at V and 3 bases at J, with 15 bases between the two ends. This CDR3 spans 15 amino acids. Findings and caveats of the study: Both blood CD4+ and CD8+ T cells showed clonal growth by week 6 at 0.1 to 3.0 mg/kg.

Blood sampling was done at baseline, cycle 4 day 1, and cycle 7 day 1. This chain connects TRBV7-3 to TRBJ2-3, with D possibly being TRBD2 (6 bases). The TCR sequence derives from an adult with an advanced solid tumor such as melanoma, head and neck, liver or kidney cancer. The material sequenced was CD4+ or CD8+ T cells sorted from blood, taken in a trial of the OX40 agonist ivuxolimab. The CDR3 is CASSPSAGSTDTQYF. The CDR3 region has the DNA TGTGCCAGCAGCCCTAGCGCAGGGTCAACAGATACGCAGTATTTT.